This T cell receptor beta chain originates from a study of T cell responses to AZD1222 COVID-19 vaccine. Study observations and caveats: Dominant CD4 TCR responses targeted spike regions 160-218 and 743-854. Repertoire collection took place solely once the T cell response had peaked.

A word on this clone: As yet, its antigen is unknown.

Sequencing used immunoSEQ multiplex PCR; TCRdb keeps in-frame clones, though not all of them. Of about 130,000 clones listed, approximately 85% are singletons. The junction had 7 bases not matched to a gene; V was cut back by 0 bases and J by 5 bases. The CDR3 covers 16 residues. The germline V gene encodes CDR1 MNHEY and CDR2 SVGAGI. The TCR comes from an adult who received the AZD1222 COVID-19 vaccine. Source: peripheral blood, taken 28 days after the second AZD1222 dose. V usage is TRBV6-5 and J usage is TRBJ2-3; the match to TRBD1 covers 8 bases. The CDR3 sequence is CASSYSQGAHGDTQYF. The CDR3 DNA is TGTGCCAGCAGTTACTCTCAGGGGGCGCATGGAGATACGCAGTATTTT.